What follows is one TCR beta chain and its context. The antigen is undetermined. These data originate in a study of cytomegalovirus exposure and HLA in healthy donors. Study-wide background: According to later analysis, the same platform produced the 120 validation and several hundred first-cohort repertoires. General study findings and limits: Most TCR sequences were seen very rarely across donors, but some public TCRs occurred in many. A few chains tied to CMV proved CMV antigen-specific in vitro. As was reported, the classifier diagnosed cytomegalovirus status with high specificity and sensitivity.

The ends lost 0 bases at V and 6 bases at J; junction bases unmatched: 10. The CDR3 is 16 residues long. CDR1 GTSNPN and CDR2 SVGIG come from the germline V gene (reference sequence). Here immunoSEQ multiplex PCR was the method, and the copy in TCRdb shows in-frame clones only, minus some. Of some 150,000 clones in the sample, 85% to 95% were seen once. The material sequenced was PBMCs. The rearrangement uses TRBV30 and TRBJ2-2; 7 bases are a match to TRBD1. The receptor comes from a man aged 18 to 35 in good health and CMV-seropositive. The DNA of the CDR3 is TGTGCCTGGAGTGTACAGGGGAGTCGGGGCCCCGGGGAGCTGTTTTTT. This translates into CAWSVQGSRGPGELFF.